A selection of T cell receptor beta chains follows, all from one sample in a study of spatial heterogeneity in lung cancer. TCRdb ran MiXCR on the 5' RACE reads and lists one entry per CDR3 protein. The sample shows roughly 70,000 distinct CDR3 sequences, roughly 15% of them seen only once. Sequenced here: PBMCs, sampled at surgery. The receptors were gathered from a male donor with early-stage non-small cell lung cancer. Each CDR3 is given with its conserved first and last residue. D genes are given only for firm matches. Clone size is given for some rows only: seen once, a few or many times, or a class if the clone is expanded.

j_gene,abundance,v_gene,d_gene,CDR3nt,CDR3aa
TRBJ1-1,few,TRBV7-3,-,TGTGCCAGCAGCTCGCTCCTGGGGGACGCGGGGAGCACTGAAGCTTTCTTT,CASSSLLGDAGSTEAFF
TRBJ1-2,-,TRBV4-3,-,TGCGCCAGCAGCCAAGGGTGGTCAGGGAACTATGGCTACACCTTC,CASSQGWSGNYGYTF
TRBJ2-3,few,TRBV7-9,TRBD2,TGTGCCAGCAGCGTGACTAGCGGCACAGATACGCAGTATTTT,CASSVTSGTDTQYF
TRBJ1-1,many,TRBV29-1,-,TGCAGCGTTGGCGGGGGGCGGCGAACTGAAGCTTTCTTT,CSVGGGRRTEAFF
TRBJ2-1,many,TRBV23-1,TRBD1,TGCGCCAGCAGCCGACACGGACAGGGCTCCTACAATGAGCAGTTCTTC,CASSRHGQGSYNEQFF
TRBJ1-1,many,TRBV9,-,TGTGCCAGCAGCGTAACAGGGCGAACTGAAGCTTTCTTT,CASSVTGRTEAFF
TRBJ2-2,many,TRBV5-1,TRBD2,TGCGCCAGCAGCTTGGGCCTAGCGGGAACGAACACCGGGGAGCTGTTTTTT,CASSLGLAGTNTGELFF
TRBJ1-2,-,TRBV4-3,-,TGCGCCAGCAGCCAAGATAGCCAAGGAGCGTATGGCTACACCTTC,CASSQDSQGAYGYTF
TRBJ1-1,-,TRBV7-2,-,TGTGCCAGCAGCTTTCGGGGTTTCAGCACTGAAGCTTTCTTT,CASSFRGFSTEAFF
TRBJ2-7,many,TRBV29-1,-,TGCAGCGTCCGCACTCCGACAGGTCTCTACGAGCAGTACTTC,CSVRTPTGLYEQYF
TRBJ2-1,many,TRBV7-9,TRBD2,TGTGCCAGCAGCCTCCCTAGCGGGAGGTCTTACGGGCATGAGCAGTTCTTC,CASSLPSGRSYGHEQFF
TRBJ2-3,-,TRBV5-1,-,TGCACCAGCAGCCTTTCAGATACGCAGTATTTT,CTSSLSDTQYF
TRBJ1-2,-,TRBV20-1,TRBD1,TGCAGTGCTAGTTCCGGGACAGGGGACTATGGCTACACCTTC,CSASSGTGDYGYTF